The 17 T cell receptor beta chains given below trace back to one sample, sequenced in a study of blood T cell repertoires in COVID-19. Here immunoSEQ multiplex PCR was the method, and the copy in TCRdb shows in-frame clones only, minus some. The table lists 90,000 or so clones, 75% to 90% of them singletons. The sequenced sample was peripheral blood. The receptor set was obtained from a man aged 60 to 69 with COVID-19, enrolled during active disease.

The genes are TRBV28 and TRBJ1-2; the D gene is possibly TRBD1 (6 bases). Germline loops: CDR1 MDHEN, CDR2 SYDVKM. This CDR3 is built from 14 residues. Trimming stripped 1 base from V and 4 bases from J, with 10 bases between. The CDR3 sequence is CASSLSAGVYGYTF. The CDR3 nucleotides read TGTGCCAGCAGTTTATCGGCAGGGGTCTATGGCTACACCTTC.

The chain uses TRBV10-3 and TRBJ1-1; 10 bases match TRBD1. V was pared by 6 bases and J by 1 base, with 2 bases of the junction left unmatched. Germline CDR1 reads ENHRY; CDR2 reads SYGVKD. The CDR3 sequence is 14 residues long. The CDR3 is CAIRGTGENTEAFF. CDR3 nucleotides: TGTGCCATCAGGGGGACAGGGGAGAACACTGAAGCTTTCTTT.

This chain uses TRBV4-2 with TRBJ1-4; 7 bases map to TRBD1. V gave up 0 bases and J gave up 6 bases; unmatched junction bases: 7. The CDR3 contains 16 residues. Germline V gene lookup returns CDR1 LGHNA and CDR2 YNFKEQ. In nucleotides, the CDR3 is TGTGCCAGCAGCCAAGACATTACAGGGGCCTATGAAAAACTGTTTTTT. Residues: CASSQDITGAYEKLFF.

The chain recombines TRBV27 with TRBJ2-3; the D gene is possibly TRBD1 (6 bases). V was trimmed by 3 bases and J by 0 bases, leaving 10 bases between them. This CDR3 spans 15 amino acids. Germline V gene lookup returns CDR1 MNHEY and CDR2 SMNVEV (reference sequence). The CDR3 region has the DNA TGTGCCAGCAGTTTGACAGGACCAAGCACAGATACGCAGTATTTT. This sequence encodes CASSLTGPSTDTQYF.

The chain links TRBV6-5 to TRBJ1-2; 7 bases fit TRBD1. The CDR3 covers 12 residues. Trimming removed 5 bases from V and 6 bases from J; junction bases left unmatched: 3. The germline CDR1 and CDR2 sequences are MNHEY and SVGAGI. CDR3 loop: CASSRQGHGYTF. The CDR3 DNA reads TGTGCCAGCAGTCGACAGGGACATGGCTACACCTTC.

The chain recombines TRBV5-1 with TRBJ1-5; D ambiguous. V lost 0 bases and J 5 bases, leaving 12 bases between the germline ends. This CDR3 has 15 amino acids. Germline loops: CDR1 SGHRS, CDR2 YFSETQ. The DNA of the CDR3 is TGCGCCAGCAGCTTGGGCGGGTTTGGGGATCAGCCCCAGCATTTT. This translates into CASSLGGFGDQPQHF.

The chain recombines TRBV5-1 with TRBJ2-2, with TRBD2 as a possible D gene (5 bases). The CDR3 runs 15 residues. Trimming cost V 2 bases and J 1 base, with 9 bases left between them. Germline CDR1 reads SGHRS; CDR2 reads YFSETQ. The CDR3 DNA sequence: TGCGCCAGCAGCTTATCGAGCGGGAACACCGGGGAGCTGTTTTTT. Its protein product is CASSLSSGNTGELFF.

V usage is TRBV6-6 and J usage is TRBJ1-6; D is unresolved. The germline gives CDR1 MNHNY, CDR2 SVGAGI (reference sequence). V lost 5 bases to trimming and J lost 0 bases, with 20 bases between them. The CDR3 runs 19 residues. CDR3 region: CASSPKYEYGSSYNSPLHF. Written as DNA, the CDR3 is TGTGCCAGCAGTCCAAAATACGAGTACGGGAGCTCCTATAATTCACCCCTCCACTTT.

This rearrangement joins TRBV11-2 to TRBJ2-3; tentative D call: TRBD1 (7 bases). The CDR3 length is 14 residues. V was shortened by 5 bases and J by 5 bases, with 14 bases between the two germline ends. Germline values: CDR1 SGHAT, CDR2 FQNNGV. The CDR3 DNA reads TGTGCCAGCAGCCCGGAGGGGGCACAAGATACGCAGTATTTT. This codes for CASSPEGAQDTQYF.

In nucleotides, the CDR3 is TGTGCCAGCAGTGAAGGGCAGGGGGCATGGGAGACCCAGTACTTC. This codes for CASSEGQGAWETQYF. The chain links TRBV6-1 to TRBJ2-5; TRBD1 matches at 8 bases. The germline V gene encodes CDR1 MNHNS and CDR2 SASEGT. The CDR3 extends over 15 amino acids. The trim removed 1 base at V and 5 bases at J, leaving 6 bases unmatched.

In the case of this clone: Sequence at one end of the junction differs from germline and may be a read error. V gene TRBV18 combines with J gene TRBJ2-7, with TRBD2 identical over 10 bases. The CDR3 is made up of 15 amino acids. Germline assignment: CDR1 KGHSH and CDR2 LQKENI. CDR3 nucleotides: TGTGCCAGCTCATCACCTAGCGGGAGTGGAAGCGAGCAGTACTTC. Translated: CASSSPSGSGSEQYF.

This clone has only a few counts. The chain has TRBV24-1 and TRBJ1-2, with D possibly matching TRBD1 (5 bases). The CDR3 length is 13 residues. Germline V gene lookup returns CDR1 KGHDR and CDR2 SFDVKD. V was trimmed by 4 bases and J by 5 bases, leaving 10 bases between them. The CDR3 spells CATSEGTSYGYTF. CDR3 nucleotides: TGTGCCACCAGTGAAGGGACTTCATATGGCTACACCTTC.

The CDR3 DNA reads TGTGCCAGCAGGGAGGGCTACGAGCAGTACTTC. It specifies CASREGYEQYF. V is TRBV2 and J is TRBJ2-7; TRBD2 is a possible D gene (6 bases). Trimming took 6 bases from V and 3 from J, leaving 6 bases between them. The CDR3 has 11 residues. Germline V gives CDR1 SNHLY, CDR2 FYNNEI.

This clone was counted a few times. The CDR3 loop reads CASTTTVDSQPQHF. CDR3 nucleotides: TGTGCCAGCACCACGACAGTAGACAGTCAGCCCCAGCATTTT. This sequence joins TRBV2 and TRBJ1-5; tentatively, D is TRBD1 (5 bases). The V gene's germline CDR1 is SNHLY and CDR2 FYNNEI. The length of the CDR3 is 14 residues. Trimming removed 7 bases from V and 6 bases from J, with 16 bases in between.

The rearrangement links TRBV25-1 to TRBJ2-7; 10 bases are shared with TRBD1. Trimming cost V 6 bases and J 6 bases; bases outside gene matches: 5. The CDR3 is made up of 13 amino acids. Germline lookup yields CDR1 MGHDK and CDR2 SYGVNS. The CDR3 nucleotides are TGTGCCAGCAGCAGACAGGGGGCAGGCGAGCAGTACTTC. It specifies CASSRQGAGEQYF.

The chain employs TRBV6-2 or TRBV6-3 and TRBJ1-6, with D possibly matching TRBD1 (5 bases). The germline CDR1 and CDR2 sequences are MNHEY and SVGEGT. The CDR3 consists of 17 residues. V lost 6 bases to trimming and J lost 3 bases, with 18 bases between them. The CDR3 DNA is TGTGCCAGCAGCTGGGCTCGACAGCTCAACTATAATTCACCCCTCCACTTT. It specifies CASSWARQLNYNSPLHF.

This chain connects TRBV3-1 (or the pseudogene TRBV3-2) to TRBJ2-4, with TRBD2 identical over 12 bases. The germline CDR1 and CDR2 sequences are LGHDT and YNNKEL (reference sequence). Trimming took 4 bases from V and 8 from J; bases not matched to a gene: 12. The CDR3 runs to 17 residues. The CDR3 here is CASSPSQWTSGIDIQYF. CDR3 in DNA: TGTGCCAGCAGCCCTTCACAGTGGACTAGCGGGATTGACATTCAGTACTTC.